Sequencing of this T cell receptor beta chain was carried out in a study of T cell clonality in common variable immunodeficiency (dated by TCRdb to 2014 to 2015). What the research found in general, with its limitations: CVID subjects shared fewer TCRbeta clones with each other than healthy controls did (p < 0.0001). Patient heterogeneity within the CVID cohort put limits on correlating repertoire features with clinical complications. It was noted by the authors that sequencing of the repertoires of T cell subpopulations would be needed to clarify the cause of the increased clonality in CVID. TCRbeta clonality was higher in CVID subjects than in healthy controls (t-test p = 0.018), and the increase was most characteristic of about a third of subjects. Although equal DNA input was used, an average of roughly 89,000 unique sequences per sample was obtained for controls, compared with around 32,000 for CVID samples. Fewer deletions and N-nucleotide insertions were reportedly observed in CVID TCRbeta sequences, and highly modified clones with 13 or more V deletions were reportedly absent from CVID TCRbeta sequences.

Most CVID patients and most healthy controls were of Caucasian heritage. From each donor, roughly 4.5 to 8 ml of heparinized peripheral whole blood was collected. TCRbeta CDR3 repertoires were sequenced from genomic DNA of adults with common variable immune deficiency (CVID) and healthy adult controls. There were around 22 healthy adult volunteers in the control group (approximately 12 female and around 10 male), ranging in age from about 23 to 75 years, with a mean age of about 32. Diluted blood was subjected to density centrifugation over Hypaque 1077 or Ficoll-Paque for isolation of peripheral blood mononuclear cells. Unsorted mononuclear cells served as the source of genomic DNA, which was extracted either by Qiagen column purification or by a centrifugation-based method. This clone has more than one count but fewer than ten. The antigen it binds to is not known. The read ends 3 residues before the CDR3 terminus; that terminus is restored from the germline J gene.

From a lookup of the germline V gene, CDR1 and CDR2 are MNHEY and SVGEGT. From its cysteine to its phenylalanine, the CDR3 spans 15 amino acids. The CDR3 was read in part: 36 bases, with the frame set at base 1. Equivalent amounts of genomic DNA from CVID and control samples were used as sequencing input. For every sample, a 60 bp segment covering the rearranged TCRbeta CDR3 region was amplified and then sequenced. The immunoSEQ assay, a bias-corrected multiplex PCR with high-throughput sequencing, was employed for TCRbeta amplification. On the authors' methods: Every unique nucleotide sequence counted as a clone and was annotated with V, D and J genes, copy number and frequency. Sequences were labeled productive if in frame, and non-productive if out of frame or containing stop codons. Clonality was calculated from Shannon's entropy as previously described. The predicted amino acid sequences of productive clones were used to derive the mean CDR3 Kyte-Doolittle hydropathy. Hierarchical clustering of scaled V gene usage was performed with the R hclust function using Manhattan distance and complete linkage. To assess clone sharing by CDR3 amino acid sequence, 12 repertoires per group were resampled over 100 rounds. The repertoires were searched for 70 published EBV-specific and approximately 240 published CMV-specific TCRbeta sequences. Analysis left out a couple of CVID samples that produced under 10,000 sequences, so about 41 CVID repertoires remained. This is the immuneACCESS table as TCRdb keeps it, with only in-frame sequences that have V and J called. A part of the clones is gone; compared with another copy, unresolved V genes explain less than half, and the rest is unexplained. Clonal size and the V and J genes are those of that table, whereas D and trimming came from the DNA. This sample contains approximately 52,000 clones, none of which is a singleton. Of the sample, nearly 3.5% is held by the ten largest clones.

Sequenced: peripheral blood mononuclear cells. Rearrangement joined TRBV6-2 or TRBV6-3 to TRBJ1-4, with a weak D call of TRBD1 (5 bases match). The TCR sequence derives from a person aged 18 to 69 in good health. The CDR3 DNA, read in part, is TGTGCCAGCAATTCGGCCCCTGAGGGGAATTCACCA. Its translation is CASNSAPEGNSP. The full CDR3 protein is CASNSAPEGNSPLFF.